One sample yielded the 8 T cell receptor beta chains listed below, sequenced in a study of Graves' ophthalmopathy and Graves' hyperthyroidism. RNA transcripts were the source from which TCR beta CDR3 regions were amplified. After a first-round RT-PCR with HTBI primers, a second-round multiplex PCR was run. MiXCR, run by TCRdb on the multiplex PCR reads, gives a single entry per CDR3 protein. This table holds around 1,000,000 distinct CDR3 sequences, about 36% found once. The sequencing sample was made of peripheral blood or thyroid tissue (not recorded which). Receptors originate from an adult man with Graves' hyperthyroidism.

This clonotype occurred a few times. For the CDR3, the DNA is TGTGCCAGCAGCCACAGGGGATGGGATAATTCACCCCTCCACTTT. It encodes CASSHRGWDNSPLHF. The chain joins TRBV6-5 to TRBJ1-6, with 7 bases fitting TRBD1. This CDR3 is built from 15 residues. V gave up 6 bases and J gave up 5 bases; unmatched junction bases: 7. Germline V gene data show CDR1 as MNHEY and CDR2 as SVGAGI.

The chain uses TRBV5-1 and TRBJ1-4, with a possible D match to TRBD1 (6 bases). The germline CDR1 and CDR2 sequences are SGHRS and YFSETQ. This CDR3 comprises 16 residues. V gave up 0 bases and J gave up 8 bases, with 17 bases separating them. For the CDR3, the DNA is TGCGCCAGCAGCTTGGTCCAGGGGCAGGGACGAGAAAAACTGTTTTTT. Its translation is CASSLVQGQGREKLFF.

Only a few counts were recorded for this clonotype. This chain connects TRBV7-2 to TRBJ2-7, with TRBD1 as a possible D gene (7 bases). Between the trimmed V and J ends, which lost 4 bases and 2 bases, there was a span of 18 bases. The germline V gene has CDR1 SGHTA and CDR2 FQGNSA. The CDR3 length is 16 residues. CDR3 residues: CASSSPSGQGAYEQYF. The CDR3, as DNA: TGTGCCAGCAGCTCCCCGAGCGGGCAGGGGGCCTACGAGCAGTACTTC. Full variable domain (outside the CDR3, taken from reference TRBV7-2 and TRBJ2-7): GAGVSQSPSNKVTEKGKDVELRCDPISGHTALYWYRQSLGQGLEFLIYFQGNSAPDKSGLPSDRFSAERTGGSVSTLTIQRTQQEDSAVYLCASSSPSGQGAYEQYFGPGTRLTVT.

This clonotype appeared a few times. V is TRBV27 and J is TRBJ2-7; perhaps TRBD2 as D (6 bases). V dropped 6 bases and J dropped 11 bases, with 20 bases sitting between them. The CDR3 is made up of 13 amino acids. Germline CDR1 MNHEY, CDR2 SMNVEV (reference sequence). For the CDR3, the DNA is TGTGCCAGCAGCTCTCTGGCGGGACTCCACAAGTACTTC. This codes for CASSSLAGLHKYF.

This chain uses TRBV25-1 with TRBJ1-1, with 8 bases identical to TRBD1. This CDR3 has 17 amino acids. Germline loops: CDR1 MGHDK, CDR2 SYGVNS. The V segment lost 2 bases and the J segment 4 bases; nucleotides outside the gene matches: 12. The CDR3 DNA is TGTGCCAGCAGTGAACCCGGGACAGGCCTCAGGGGCACTGAAGCTTTCTTT. Encoded protein: CASSEPGTGLRGTEAFF. The whole variable domain, remainder taken from reference TRBV25-1 and TRBJ1-1, is EADIYQTPRYLVIGTGKKITLECSQTMGHDKMYWYQQDPGMELHLIHYSYGVNSTEKGDLSSESTVSRIRTEHFPLTLESARPSHTSQYLCASSEPGTGLRGTEAFFGQGTRLTVV.

This clonotype was seen only a few times. This chain uses TRBV5-1 with TRBJ2-5; no firm D call. Trimming removed 3 bases at V and 0 bases at J, with 18 bases between. The germline V gene has CDR1 SGHRS and CDR2 YFSETQ. The CDR3 length is 17 residues. Here the CDR3 reads CASSSPPQRTYQETQYF. CDR3 bases: TGCGCCAGCAGCTCCCCCCCCCAACGGACGTACCAAGAGACCCAGTACTTC.

This clonotype has only one observation. The J gene is TRBJ1-5, the V gene TRBV19; D unclear. The germline V and J ends were trimmed by 2 bases and 4 bases, with 12 bases remaining between them. Germline CDR1 LNHDA, CDR2 SQIVND (reference sequence). CDR3 length: 15 amino acids. CDR3 nucleotides: TGTGCCAGTAGTATACTCGTCAGGATGAATCAGCCCCAGCATTTT. It specifies CASSILVRMNQPQHF.

This chain uses TRBV28 with TRBJ1-6; TRBD1 matches at 9 bases. After removal of 6 bases from V and 7 bases from J, the junction contained 4 bases not matched to a gene. CDR1 is MDHEN and CDR2 is SYDVKM in the germline V gene. The CDR3 consists of 14 residues. The CDR3: CASRGDRDNSPLHF. Written as DNA, the CDR3 is TGTGCCAGCAGGGGGGACAGGGACAATTCACCCCTCCACTTT.